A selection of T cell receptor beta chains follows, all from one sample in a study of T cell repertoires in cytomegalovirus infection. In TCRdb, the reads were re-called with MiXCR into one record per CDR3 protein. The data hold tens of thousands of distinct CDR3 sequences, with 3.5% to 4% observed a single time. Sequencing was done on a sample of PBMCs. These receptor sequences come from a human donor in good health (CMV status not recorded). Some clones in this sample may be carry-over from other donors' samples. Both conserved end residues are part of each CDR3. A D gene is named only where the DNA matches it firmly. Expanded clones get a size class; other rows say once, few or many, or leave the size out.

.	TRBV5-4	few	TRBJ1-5	TGTGCCAGCAGCTTGGAGGTTGGGTATAGGAATCAGCCCCAGCATTTT	CASSLEVGYRNQPQHF
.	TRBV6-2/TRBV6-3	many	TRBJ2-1	TGTGCCAGCAGTTCACAGGGCATTTATGAGCAGTTCTTC	CASSSQGIYEQFF
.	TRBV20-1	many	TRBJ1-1	TGCAGTGCTAAGGGGGGCTGGGATACTGAAGCTTTCTTT	CSAKGGWDTEAFF
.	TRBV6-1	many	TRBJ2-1	TGTGCCAGCAGTGAAACGGGGAAGGGTGGGAATGAGCAGTTCTTC	CASSETGKGGNEQFF
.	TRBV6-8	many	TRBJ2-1	TGTGCCAGCACTTTACACACTAACAATGAGCAGTTCTTC	CASTLHTNNEQFF
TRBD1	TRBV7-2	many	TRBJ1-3	TGTGCCAGCAGCTTCCCGGGACAGGGGATCATATATTTT	CASSFPGQGIIYF
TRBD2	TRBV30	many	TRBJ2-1	TGTGCCTGGAGTCCGACTAGCGGGGGGTACAATGAGCAGTTCTTC	CAWSPTSGGYNEQFF
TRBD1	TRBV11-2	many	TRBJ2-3	TGTGCCAGCAGCCGCGGGACAGGGACCCCAGATACGCAGTATTTT	CASSRGTGTPDTQYF
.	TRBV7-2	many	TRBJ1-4	TGTGCCAGCTGCTGGAGGGGCGGGGGGACTAATGAAAAACTGTTTTTT	CASCWRGGGTNEKLFF
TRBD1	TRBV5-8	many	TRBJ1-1	TGTGCCAGCAGTCCGGACAGGGGGATACGGAACACTGAAGCTTTCTTT	CASSPDRGIRNTEAFF
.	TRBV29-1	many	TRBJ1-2	TGCAGCGTGTCGGGTGCTGTTAACTATGGCTACACCTTC	CSVSGAVNYGYTF
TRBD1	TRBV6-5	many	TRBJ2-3	TGTGCCAGCAGTTACTCGTGGGGGACAGGTGTCTATTTT	CASSYSWGTGVYF
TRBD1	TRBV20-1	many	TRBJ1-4	TGCAGTGCGTGGACAGGGGAAAAACTGTTTTTT	CSAWTGEKLFF
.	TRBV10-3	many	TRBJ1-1	TGTGCCGCCACTAGGGAAGTGAACACTGAAGCTTTCTTT	CAATREVNTEAFF
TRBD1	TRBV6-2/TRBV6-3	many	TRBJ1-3	TGTGCCAGCAGCCGGGGACAGACGTCTGGAAACACCATATATTTT	CASSRGQTSGNTIYF
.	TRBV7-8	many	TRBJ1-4	TGTGCCAGCAGCCGCACAGGTGGTGCAACTAATGAAAAACTGTTTTTT	CASSRTGGATNEKLFF
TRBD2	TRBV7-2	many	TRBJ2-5	TGTGCCAGCAGGAACCCGAGGGAAAGCGGGACCAAAGAGACCCAGTACTTC	CASRNPRESGTKETQYF
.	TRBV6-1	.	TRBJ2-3	TGTGCCAGCAGTGAAAGTAGCTGGGATCGCACAGATACGCAGTATTTT	CASSESSWDRTDTQYF
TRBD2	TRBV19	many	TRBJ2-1	TGTGCCAGTAGTACCGACGCTAGCGGCTACAATGAGCAGTTCTTC	CASSTDASGYNEQFF
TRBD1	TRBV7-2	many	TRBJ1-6	TGTGCCAGCAGCCCCGGGACAGGCTATTCACCCCTCCACTTT	CASSPGTGYSPLHF
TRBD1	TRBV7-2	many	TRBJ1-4	TGTGCCAGCAGCTCGGGACAGATTAATGAAAAACTGTTTTTT	CASSSGQINEKLFF
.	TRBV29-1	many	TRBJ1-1	TGCAGCGCAACCTCACTGAACACTGAAGCTTTCTTT	CSATSLNTEAFF
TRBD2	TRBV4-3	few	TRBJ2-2	TGCGCCAGCAGCCAAGATCCCCCTAGCGGAAACACCGGGGAGCTGTTTTTT	CASSQDPPSGNTGELFF
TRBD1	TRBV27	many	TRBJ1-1	TGTGCCAGCAGTTGGGACAGAGAGAACACTGAAGCTTTCTTT	CASSWDRENTEAFF
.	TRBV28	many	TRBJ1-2	TGTGCCAGCAGTTTTGGGTCCCTATCTTACGGCTACACCTTC	CASSFGSLSYGYTF
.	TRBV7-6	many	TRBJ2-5	TGTGCCAGCAGCACCGGGAATAGGGGGGAGACCCAGTACTTC	CASSTGNRGETQYF
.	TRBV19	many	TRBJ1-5	TGTGCCAGTAGTATATTCAGGGGTGGGAATCAGCCCCAGCATTTT	CASSIFRGGNQPQHF